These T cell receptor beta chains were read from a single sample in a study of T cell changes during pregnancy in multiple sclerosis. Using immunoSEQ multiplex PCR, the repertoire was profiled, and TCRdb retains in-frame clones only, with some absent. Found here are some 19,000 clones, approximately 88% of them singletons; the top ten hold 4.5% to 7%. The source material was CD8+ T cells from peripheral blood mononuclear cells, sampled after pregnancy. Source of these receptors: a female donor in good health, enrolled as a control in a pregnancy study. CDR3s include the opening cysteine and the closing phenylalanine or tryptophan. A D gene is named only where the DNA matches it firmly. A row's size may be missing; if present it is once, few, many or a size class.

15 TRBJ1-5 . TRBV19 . TGTGCCAGTAGTATCGGAGCATATAGCAATCAGCCCCAGCATTTT CASSIGAYSNQPQHF
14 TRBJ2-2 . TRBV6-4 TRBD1 TGTGCCAGCAGTGACTCGACAGGGGCCGGGGAGCTGTTTTTT CASSDSTGAGELFF
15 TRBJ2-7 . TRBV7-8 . TGTGCCAGCAGCTTCGGAGGGGCCAGCTCCTACGAGCAGTACTTC CASSFGGASSYEQYF
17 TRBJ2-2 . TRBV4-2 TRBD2 TGTGCCAGCAGCCAAGAATTATCGGGGGGGAGCACCGGGGAGCTGTTTTTT CASSQELSGGSTGELFF
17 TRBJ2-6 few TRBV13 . TGTGCCAGCAGCTTAGGCTGGGGCAGGGCCGGGGCCAACGTCCTGACTTTC CASSLGWGRAGANVLTF
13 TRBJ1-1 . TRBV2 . TGTGCCAGCAGTGACGGAGGGAGGACTGAAGCTTTCTTT CASSDGGRTEAFF
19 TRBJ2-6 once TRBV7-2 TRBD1 TGTGCCAGCAGCTTAGTCTGGGGACAGACCTTCTCTGGGGCCAACGTCCTGACTTTC CASSLVWGQTFSGANVLTF
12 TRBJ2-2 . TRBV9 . TGTGCCAGCAGCTCGGCGGGGCGGGAGCTGTTTTTT CASSSAGRELFF
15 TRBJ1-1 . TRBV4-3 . TGCGCCAGCAGCCAGTTGACAGGAGGTGACACTGAAGCTTTCTTT CASSQLTGGDTEAFF
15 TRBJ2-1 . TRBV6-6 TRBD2 TGTGCCAGCACCCTTAGCGGGGACTCCTACAATGAGCAGTTCTTC CASTLSGDSYNEQFF
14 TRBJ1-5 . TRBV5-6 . TGTGCCAGCAGCTTGGGACAGATCAATCAGCCCCAGCATTTT CASSLGQINQPQHF
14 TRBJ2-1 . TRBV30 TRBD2 TGTGCCTGGAGTGCAGCGGGGGGGTACAATGAGCAGTTCTTC CAWSAAGGYNEQFF
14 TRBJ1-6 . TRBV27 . TGTGCCAGCAGTTTTCCCGGGGATAATTCACCCCTCCACTTT CASSFPGDNSPLHF
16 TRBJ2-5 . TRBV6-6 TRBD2 TGTGCCAGCAGTTACTCCGGGGGGGCCGGTTTAGAGACCCAGTACTTC CASSYSGGAGLETQYF
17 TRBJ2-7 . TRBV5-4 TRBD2 TGTGCCAGCAGCTTGGCCCAGCTAGCGGGGGGGGGCTACGAGCAGTACTTC CASSLAQLAGGGYEQYF
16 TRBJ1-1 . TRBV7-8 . TGTGCCAGCAGCTTAAATACCGAGAGGCCGAACACTGAAGCTTTCTTT CASSLNTERPNTEAFF